What follows describes a single TCR beta chain. This sample is part of a study of blood T cell repertoires in COVID-19. Looking at the study overall: Sites in the United States, Italy and Spain provided acute and convalescent COVID-19 samples.

Germline trimming cut 5 bases from V and 4 bases from J; bases unmatched to any gene: 13. The CDR3 consists of 16 residues. The germline V gene has CDR1 LNHNV and CDR2 YYDKDF (reference sequence). As originally analysed: It was from reference gene primer amplification that nucleated cell counts were estimated. Libraries were prepared by immunoSEQ multiplex PCR; TCRdb keeps only in-frame clonotypes and omits some of them. V and J calls and clone size are those listed in that table; D and trimming were worked out from the DNA. The table records about 75,000 clones, approximately 86% of them present only once.

Sequenced material: peripheral blood. The J gene is TRBJ2-5, the V gene TRBV15; the match to TRBD2 covers 7 bases. The clonotype originates from a man older than 75 with COVID-19, enrolled during active disease. The CDR3 region is CATSDGRTSGGETQYF. CDR3 nucleotide sequence: TGTGCCACCAGCGATGGCAGGACTAGTGGTGGAGAGACCCAGTACTTC.